This T cell receptor beta chain came from a study of blood T cell repertoires in COVID-19. For the study at large: Whether acute or convalescent, the COVID-19 samples came from the United States, Italy and Spain. PBMCs, B-cell-depleted T cells, or T cells were the source of the cDNA or gDNA that made up the material.

Germline V gene data show CDR1 as SNHLY and CDR2 as FYNNEI. V shed 3 bases, J shed 2 bases, and the junction held 9 bases outside the gene matches. The CDR3 loop spans 18 amino acids. Original handling: It was from reference gene primer amplification that nucleated cell counts were estimated. Profiling relied on immunoSEQ multiplex PCR, and the TCRdb table lists in-frame clones only, not all of them. V, J and clone size were drawn from that table, and D and trimming were deduced from the DNA. Altogether more than 150,000 clones are present, approximately 90% being singletons, with the ten largest covering about 1%.

This receptor was taken from a woman under 30 who had recovered from COVID-19. The V gene is TRBV2, the J gene TRBJ2-5; 13 bases are a match to TRBD2. The specimen sequenced was peripheral blood. The CDR3 nucleotides are TGTGCCAGCAGTGAGGGCCCCCCACTAGCGGGGGGGCAAGAGACCCAGTACTTC. Amino acid sequence: CASSEGPPLAGGQETQYF.